The 24 T cell receptor beta chains below come from one sample, sequenced in a study of CD8+ T cells in alopecia areata. The treatment: oral pan-JAK inhibitor, 5-10 mg twice daily. The authors extracted RNA and reverse transcribed it into cDNA as the sequencing template. Sequenced by immunoSEQ multiplex PCR; TCRdb stores in-frame clones only, minus some. Of under 200,000 clones in the sample, less than 80% were seen once. The specimen comprised CD4+ T cells sorted from blood, sampled at week 24, from a patient treated with tofacitinib. These receptors were collected from a human donor with alopecia areata.

CDR3 sequence: CAISQPLGFGGYTF. Written as DNA, the CDR3 is TGTGCCATCAGTCAACCGTTGGGTTTTGGGGGCTACACCTTC. The chain couples TRBV10-3 to TRBJ1-2, with D hard to call. CDR3 size: 14 residues. Germline CDR1 and CDR2: ENHRY and SYGVKD. V gave up 5 bases and J gave up 8 bases, with 18 bases separating them.

This clone was picked up a small number of times. This rearrangement joins TRBV4-2 to TRBJ2-2, with TRBD1 as a possible D gene (6 bases). The CDR3 length is 12 residues. Germline values: CDR1 LGHNA, CDR2 YNFKEQ. V was clipped by 4 bases and J by 6 bases, with 6 bases between them. CDR3 sequence reads: CASSPGAGELFF. CDR3 DNA sequence: TGTGCCAGCAGCCCAGGGGCCGGGGAGCTGTTTTTT.

This clone was recorded once. This specimen includes other DNA sequences encoding the same CDR3. The chain is built from TRBV9 and TRBJ2-5, with a possible D match to TRBD2 (5 bases). V was clipped by 0 bases and J by 5 bases, with 5 bases between them. The CDR3 has 12 amino acids. The germline gives CDR1 SGDLS, CDR2 YYNGEE. The CDR3 is CASSVGGETQYF. CDR3 DNA sequence: TGTGCCAGCAGCGTAGGCGGGGAGACCCAGTACTTC.

This clone was counted a single time. CDR3 in DNA: TGTGCCAGCAGTTACACCGAACAGGCAGAAAAACTGTTTTTT. Encoded protein: CASSYTEQAEKLFF. The chain has TRBV6-5 and TRBJ1-4, with a possible D match to TRBD1 (5 bases). V lost 2 bases and J 8 bases, leaving 12 bases between the germline ends. This CDR3 comprises 14 residues. Germline lookup yields CDR1 MNHEY and CDR2 SVGAGI.

This CDR3 is CASSQDGPYGYTF. The CDR3 nucleotides are TGCGCCAGCAGCCAAGATGGACCGTATGGCTACACCTTC. The V and J genes are TRBV4-1 and TRBJ1-2; D uncertain. Trimming shortened V by 0 bases and J by 5 bases, and 7 bases separated the two germline ends. The CDR3 loop spans 13 amino acids. Germline V gene lookup returns CDR1 MGHRA and CDR2 YSYEKL.

The rearrangement uses TRBV27 and TRBJ2-7, with no clear D. Trimming removed 5 bases from V and 4 bases from J, with 15 bases in between. This CDR3 region has 14 residues. Per the germline V gene, CDR1 is MNHEY and CDR2 is SMNVEV (reference sequence). CDR3 in amino acids: CASSPSSRAYEQYF. In DNA form, the CDR3 reads TGTGCCAGCAGTCCCTCGTCTCGGGCTTACGAGCAGTACTTC.

V and J are TRBV5-1 and TRBJ2-7, with TRBD1 identical over 12 bases. This CDR3 has 15 amino acids. Germline trimming cut 1 base from V and 4 bases from J; bases unmatched to any gene: 3. CDR1 SGHRS and CDR2 YFSETQ come from the germline V gene. As DNA, the CDR3 is TGCGCCAGCAGCTTGATGGGACAGGGGGCTTACGAGCAGTACTTC. Protein: CASSLMGQGAYEQYF.

In this sample, this clone turned up a few times. The chain recombines TRBV5-6 with TRBJ2-4; the D is unclear. The germline CDR1 and CDR2 sequences are SGHDT and YYEEEE. The V end was cut by 3 bases, the J end by 13 bases, with 17 bases between. The CDR3 is 13 residues long. The DNA of the CDR3 is TGTGCCAGCAGCTACGATTCCGTTCTGGGACAGTACTTC. Translating it yields CASSYDSVLGQYF.

This clone has just one count. V and J are TRBV29-1 and TRBJ1-1; 7 positions agree with TRBD1. CDR1 is SQVTM, CDR2 ANQGSEA, per germline. The CDR3 covers 13 residues. V lost 6 bases to trimming and J lost 4 bases; unmatched junction nucleotides: 8. The CDR3 nucleotides read TGCAGCGTCTCAACCCGGACAGGCACTGAAGCTTTCTTT. Translating it yields CSVSTRTGTEAFF.

This clone has just a few counts. The rearrangement joins TRBV6-6 to TRBJ2-7; maybe TRBD1 (6 bases). CDR1 is MNHNY, CDR2 SVGAGI, per germline (reference sequence). The CDR3 is made up of 14 amino acids. V lost 3 bases and J 4 bases, leaving 13 bases between the germline ends. The CDR3: CASSYSGTSYEQYF. The DNA for the CDR3 is TGTGCCAGCAGTTATTCCGGGACAAGTTACGAGCAGTACTTC.

This rearrangement joins TRBV5-1 to TRBJ2-3; 11 bases map to TRBD1. The germline V gene encodes CDR1 SGHRS and CDR2 YFSETQ. V dropped 4 bases and J dropped 5; count of bases not matched to a gene: 6. The CDR3 is 15 residues long. Written as DNA, the CDR3 is TGCGCCAGCAGCGGAGGACAGGGGGCAGGAGATACGCAGTATTTT. This codes for CASSGGQGAGDTQYF.

V and J are TRBV2 and TRBJ1-2, with a tentative D call TRBD1 (5 bases). The CDR3 sequence is 13 residues long. The germline V gene has CDR1 SNHLY and CDR2 FYNNEI. Between the trimmed V and J ends, which lost 6 bases and 4 bases, there was a span of 12 bases. The CDR3 DNA follows: TGTGCCAGCAGACAAAGTGGGGGCTATGGCTACACCTTC. This translates into CASRQSGGYGYTF.

The V call is TRBV5-1, the J call TRBJ1-3, with TRBD1 as a possible D gene (6 bases). CDR3 length equals 16 residues. Per germline, CDR1 SGHRS and CDR2 YFSETQ. Trimming took off 0 bases at V and 2 bases at J, with 12 bases between the two ends. In DNA, the CDR3 is TGCGCCAGCAGCTTGGCCGGGACAATTGCTGGAAACACCATATATTTT. This sequence encodes CASSLAGTIAGNTIYF.

The genes are TRBV19 and TRBJ2-1; no firm D call. The CDR3 extends over 11 amino acids. V was trimmed by 4 bases and J by 15 bases, leaving 13 bases between them. Looked up from germline, CDR1 is LNHDA and CDR2 is SQIVND (reference sequence). The CDR3 loop reads CASSTPVTAFF. The CDR3 DNA sequence: TGTGCCAGTAGTACCCCTGTTACTGCGTTCTTC. Filled out from reference TRBV19 and TRBJ2-1, the complete variable domain reads DGGITQSPKYLFRKEGQNVTLSCEQNLNHDAMYWYRQDPGQGLRLIYYSQIVNDFQKGDIAEGYSVSREKKESFPLTVTSAQKNPTAFYLCASSTPVTAFFGPGTRLTVL.

This clone turned up a few times. The genes are TRBV29-1 and TRBJ2-7; D may match TRBD1 or TRBD2 (6 bases each). Germline lookup yields CDR1 SQVTM and CDR2 ANQGSEA. V lost 1 base to trimming and J lost 4 bases, with 17 bases between them. The CDR3 spans 15 residues. For the CDR3, the DNA is TGCAGCGTTGAAGGAAGAAGGGGGGTCGGGTACGAGCAGTACTTC. Protein product: CSVEGRRGVGYEQYF.

Regarding this clone: The conserved closing phenylalanine or tryptophan is absent in this CDR3, likely reflecting a read error. The rearrangement links TRBV29-1 to TRBJ1-1; perhaps TRBD1 as D (6 bases). V lost 5 bases to trimming and J lost 4 bases, with 11 bases between them. The CDR3 covers 12 residues. The germline gives CDR1 SQVTM, CDR2 ANQGSEA. The CDR3: CSVPGAATEAFL. CDR3 DNA sequence: TGCAGCGTTCCGGGGGCCGCCACTGAAGCTTTCCTT.

This clone was detected a few times. This sequence joins TRBV27 and TRBJ2-1; TRBD1 might be the D (6 bases). CDR1 and CDR2 (germline): MNHEY, SMNVEV (reference sequence). This CDR3 contains 13 residues. V dropped 3 bases and J dropped 7 bases, with 10 bases sitting between them. This chain's CDR3 is CASSLNRENEQFF. In DNA form, the CDR3 reads TGTGCCAGCAGTTTGAACAGGGAGAATGAGCAGTTCTTC.

The chain is built from TRBV7-9 and TRBJ1-2; 10 bases match TRBD1. The CDR3 is made up of 15 amino acids. Trimming removed 4 bases from V and 4 bases from J; junction bases left unmatched: 6. Germline assignment: CDR1 SEHNR and CDR2 FQNEAQ (reference sequence). Written as DNA, the CDR3 is TGTGCCAGCAGCTCGACAGGGGGCGTCGGCTATGGCTACACCTTC. This translates into CASSSTGGVGYGYTF.

This clone was observed a handful of times. The chain carries TRBV29-1 and TRBJ1-1, with 11 bases matching TRBD1. Trimming removed 7 bases from V and 5 bases from J; junction bases left unmatched: 6. Germline lookup yields CDR1 SQVTM and CDR2 ANQGSEA. CDR3 length equals 13 residues. The CDR3 reads CSGGTGGRTEAFF. The CDR3 nucleotides read TGCAGCGGAGGGACAGGGGGGAGGACTGAAGCTTTCTTT.

CDR3 nucleotide sequence: TGTGCCAGCAGCTTAGGGACAGGGACAGGTGGCACTGAAGCTTTCTTT. Translation gives CASSLGTGTGGTEAFF. V usage is TRBV7-9 and J usage is TRBJ1-1; TRBD1 matches 8 bases. Germline V gene data show CDR1 as SEHNR and CDR2 as FQNEAQ (reference sequence). This CDR3 is built from 16 residues. Trimming removed 1 base from V and 4 bases from J; junction bases left unmatched: 8.

This rearrangement joins TRBV29-1 to TRBJ2-7, with D possibly matching TRBD2 (5 bases). V lost 3 bases, J lost 7 bases, and 16 bases lay in between. This CDR3 region has 13 residues. The germline gives CDR1 SQVTM, CDR2 ANQGSEA. CDR3 DNA: TGCAGCGTTGACTCGGCCGGCCGGGGTGAGCAGTACTTC. Its translation: CSVDSAGRGEQYF.

The chain has TRBV2 and TRBJ1-1, with D maybe TRBD1 (5 bases). Germline V gene lookup returns CDR1 SNHLY and CDR2 FYNNEI. V lost 9 bases to trimming and J lost 1 base, with 9 bases between them. The CDR3 spans 12 residues. The CDR3 is CASFGGNTEAFF. The CDR3 nucleotides read TGTGCCAGTTTCGGGGGGAACACTGAAGCTTTCTTT.

The chain has TRBV4-2 and TRBJ1-5; no definite D call. CDR1 LGHNA and CDR2 YNFKEQ come from the germline V gene. Trimming removed 3 bases from V and 9 bases from J, with 12 bases in between. This CDR3 has 13 amino acids. CDR3 nucleotide sequence: TGTGCCAGCAGCCACGAAGACGGCGGGCCCCAGCATTTT. Translated, it gives CASSHEDGGPQHF.

The chain combines TRBV2 with TRBJ1-2; D unresolved. The ends were cut back, 1 base at V and 8 bases at J, with 11 bases in the middle. This CDR3 spans 13 amino acids. Per the germline V gene, CDR1 is SNHLY and CDR2 is FYNNEI. CDR3 sequence reads: CASSEGTGSGYTF. The CDR3 DNA follows: TGTGCCAGCAGTGAAGGGACGGGCAGCGGCTACACCTTC.